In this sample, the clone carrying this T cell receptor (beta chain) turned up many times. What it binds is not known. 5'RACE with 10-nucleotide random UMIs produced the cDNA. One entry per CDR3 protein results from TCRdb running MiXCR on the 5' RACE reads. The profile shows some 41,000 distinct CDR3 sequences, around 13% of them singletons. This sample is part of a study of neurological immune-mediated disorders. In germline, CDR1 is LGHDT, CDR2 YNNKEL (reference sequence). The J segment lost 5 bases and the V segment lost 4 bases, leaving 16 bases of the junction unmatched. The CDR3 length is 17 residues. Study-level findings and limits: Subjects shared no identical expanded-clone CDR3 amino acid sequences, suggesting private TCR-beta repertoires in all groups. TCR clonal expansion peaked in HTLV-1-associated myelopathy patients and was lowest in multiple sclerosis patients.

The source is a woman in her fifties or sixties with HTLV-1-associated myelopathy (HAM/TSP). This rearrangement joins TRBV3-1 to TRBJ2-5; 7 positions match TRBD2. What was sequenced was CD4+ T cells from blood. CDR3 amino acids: CASSPRREAGGGETQYF. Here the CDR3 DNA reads TGTGCCAGCAGCCCCCGACGGGAGGCTGGTGGTGGGGAGACCCAGTACTTC.